A single sample is the source of the 23 T cell receptor beta chains below, sequenced in a study of STAT5B mutations in CD4+ large granular lymphocyte leukemia. Repertoires were generated with immunoSEQ multiplex PCR, while TCRdb's copy carries only in-frame clones and drops some. Of approximately 41,000 clones listed, roughly 85% are singletons. Sample: CD4+ T cells from blood buffy coats. The source is a human donor in good health.

The gene calls are TRBV19 and TRBJ1-3, with D maybe TRBD1 (5 bases). V dropped 4 bases and J dropped 4 bases, with 8 bases sitting between them. The CDR3 sequence is 13 residues long. The V gene's germline CDR1 is LNHDA and CDR2 SQIVND (reference sequence). CDR3 sequence: CASSNYRGNTIYF. The CDR3 region has the DNA TGTGCCAGTAGTAACTACAGGGGAAACACCATATATTTT.

This chain joins TRBV7-2 and TRBJ1-4; 12 bases are a match to TRBD1. The CDR3 length is 18 residues. The V gene's germline CDR1 is SGHTA and CDR2 FQGNSA. The trim removed 5 bases at V and 0 bases at J, leaving 7 bases unmatched. In nucleotides, the CDR3 is TGTGCCAGCAGCCTCCGGGACAGGGGGCTTGCAACTAATGAAAAACTGTTTTTT. This codes for CASSLRDRGLATNEKLFF.

This rearrangement joins TRBV10-1 to TRBJ2-1, with TRBD2 matching 13 bases. Unmatched junction bases numbered 13, after V lost 7 bases and J lost 4 bases. The CDR3 sequence is 18 residues long. CDR1 is WNHNN and CDR2 is SYGVQD in the germline V gene (reference sequence). CDR3 sequence: CASNSPGLAGRGYNEQFF. Written as DNA, the CDR3 is TGCGCCAGCAATTCCCCGGGACTAGCGGGGAGGGGTTACAATGAGCAGTTCTTC.

The chain employs TRBV2 and TRBJ2-7; D unresolved. This CDR3 contains 15 residues. CDR1 and CDR2 from the germline V gene are SNHLY and FYNNEI. V was trimmed by 6 bases and J by 0 bases, leaving 15 bases between them. The CDR3 here is CASRSRASSSYEQYF. The CDR3 DNA follows: TGTGCCAGCAGGTCCCGGGCCTCAAGCTCCTACGAGCAGTACTTC.

The V call is TRBV10-3, the J call TRBJ2-2; 12 bases map to TRBD1. The V gene end was trimmed by 3 bases and the J gene end by 7 bases; junction bases not matched to a gene: 6. The germline CDR1 and CDR2 sequences are ENHRY and SYGVKD. The CDR3 loop spans 16 amino acids. The CDR3 DNA sequence: TGTGCCATCAGTGACCGGGACAGGGGGCGATTCGGGGAGCTGTTTTTT. Encoded protein: CAISDRDRGRFGELFF.

The chain combines TRBV5-1 with TRBJ2-1, with 8 bases that match TRBD1. J was trimmed by 2 bases and V by 3 bases; bases with no gene match: 7. Looked up from germline, CDR1 is SGHRS and CDR2 is YFSETQ. The CDR3 has 16 residues. In DNA, the CDR3 is TGCGCCAGCAGCTCAGAAGGGACAGGTGCCTACAATGAGCAGTTCTTC. Translating gives CASSSEGTGAYNEQFF.

This clone has just a few counts. The V call is TRBV29-1, the J call TRBJ1-2; perhaps TRBD1 as D (6 bases). Germline-derived CDR1 and CDR2 are SQVTM and ANQGSEA. With 4 bases removed from V and 4 bases from J, the gap between germline ends came to 16 bases. This CDR3 has 14 amino acids. This chain's CDR3 is CSVVGDTSRYGYTF. The CDR3 nucleotides are TGCAGCGTTGTGGGGGACACTAGCCGCTATGGCTACACCTTC.

The chain has TRBV5-1 and TRBJ2-3, with TRBD2 as a possible D gene (6 bases). The germline V gene encodes CDR1 SGHRS and CDR2 YFSETQ. This CDR3 has 16 amino acids. V was pared by 1 base and J by 4 bases, with 16 bases between. CDR3 loop: CASSLNSLARADTQYF. Here the CDR3 DNA reads TGCGCCAGCAGCTTGAATTCTCTAGCGAGGGCAGATACGCAGTATTTT.

The chain employs TRBV12-5 and TRBJ2-3, with 7 bases matching TRBD2. Per germline, CDR1 LGHNT and CDR2 FRNRAP. CDR3 length: 14 amino acids. J gave up 4 bases and V 5 bases, and 6 bases lay outside the gene matches. The CDR3 DNA follows: TGTGCTAGTGGTCTGAAGCTAGCGGCAGATACGCAGTATTTT. Its protein is CASGLKLAADTQYF.

The V gene is TRBV18, the J gene TRBJ1-5, with D perhaps TRBD1 (6 bases). The V end lost 11 bases, the J end lost 4 bases, and 18 bases lay between the germline ends. CDR1 and CDR2 from the germline V gene are KGHSH and LQKENI. There are 14 residues in the CDR3. CDR3 loop: CASRGAALNQPQHF. The CDR3 nucleotides read TGTGCCTCAAGGGGGGCAGCCTTGAATCAGCCCCAGCATTTT.

This rearrangement joins TRBV6-1 to TRBJ1-5, with no clear D. The germline gives CDR1 MNHNS, CDR2 SASEGT. There are 19 residues in the CDR3. The V and J ends lost 2 bases and 0 bases respectively, with 20 bases between them. CDR3 coding DNA: TGTGCCAGCAGTGAATATCCCTTGGACTGGTTGAATAGCAATCAGCCCCAGCATTTT. It translates to CASSEYPLDWLNSNQPQHF.

The rearrangement links TRBV30 to TRBJ1-3, with D perhaps TRBD1 (6 bases). Between the trimmed V and J ends, which lost 0 bases and 5 bases, there was a span of 11 bases. The CDR3 has 14 amino acids. CDR1 is GTSNPN and CDR2 is SVGIG in the germline V gene (reference sequence). CDR3 protein: CAWSVLDRRNTIYF. The CDR3 coding sequence is TGTGCCTGGAGTGTACTGGACAGACGAAACACCATATATTTT. Looking up the rest from reference TRBV30 and TRBJ1-3 gives the full variable domain: SQTIHQWPATLVQPVGSPLSLECTVEGTSNPNLYWYRQAAGRGLQLLFYSVGIGQISSEVPQNLSASRPQDRQFILSSKKLLLSDSGFYLCAWSVLDRRNTIYFGEGSWLTVV.

The CDR3 sequence is CASSPDQNQPQHF. The DNA of the CDR3 is TGTGCCAGCTCACCAGACCAGAATCAGCCCCAGCATTTT. The V call is TRBV18, the J call TRBJ1-5; D gene unclear. This CDR3 spans 13 amino acids. The V and J ends lost 2 bases and 4 bases respectively, with 6 bases between them. The V gene's germline CDR1 is KGHSH and CDR2 LQKENI.

The chain recombines TRBV20-1 with TRBJ1-4; D gene uncertain. CDR1 DFQATT and CDR2 SNEGSKA come from the germline V gene (reference sequence). This CDR3 comprises 11 residues. The CDR3 DNA reads as TGCGGGTGGAGTGGTAATGAAAAACTGTTTTTT. Amino acid sequence: CGWSGNEKLFF.

In regard to this clone: The junction shows a germline mismatch at one end, possibly a read error. The CDR3 protein is CASSLVEGGLGRF. CDR3 nucleotide sequence: TGTGCCAGCAGCTTAGTAGAAGGGGGCCTTGGTAGGTTC. The chain uses TRBV11-2 and TRBJ2-7; 7 positions match TRBD1. CDR1 is SGHAT and CDR2 is FQNNGV in the germline V gene. CDR3 length equals 13 residues.

This rearrangement joins TRBV5-1 to TRBJ2-1; TRBD1 agrees at 10 bases. V lost 4 bases to trimming and J lost 4 bases; unmatched junction nucleotides: 2. CDR1 is SGHRS and CDR2 is YFSETQ in the germline V gene. This CDR3 is built from 14 residues. In nucleotides, the CDR3 is TGCGCCAGCAGCCCGGGACAGGGGTACAATGAGCAGTTCTTC. Residues: CASSPGQGYNEQFF.

The V and J genes are TRBV5-1 and TRBJ1-1; 11 nucleotides line up with TRBD1. Germline assignment: CDR1 SGHRS and CDR2 YFSETQ. V dropped 0 bases and J dropped 3; count of bases not matched to a gene: 4. This CDR3 spans 16 amino acids. The CDR3 DNA is TGCGCCAGCAGCTTGGGGACAGGGGGCGAGGACACTGAAGCTTTCTTT. Translated: CASSLGTGGEDTEAFF.

This clone was recorded once. V is TRBV6-1 and J is TRBJ2-2; D is possibly TRBD1 (6 bases). The V and J ends lost 4 bases and 5 bases respectively, with 8 bases between them. Germline lookup yields CDR1 MNHNS and CDR2 SASEGT. This CDR3 is 13 amino acids long. CDR3 sequence reads: CASSVGGTGELFF. The CDR3 DNA reads as TGTGCCAGCAGTGTAGGGGGAACCGGGGAGCTGTTTTTT.

This clone was seen once. The V gene is TRBV2, the J gene TRBJ2-3; D is uncertain. The length of the CDR3 is 12 residues. Germline V CDR1 and CDR2: SNHLY, FYNNEI. The ends were cut back, 4 bases at V and 5 bases at J, with 7 bases in the middle. In nucleotides, the CDR3 is TGTGCCAGCAGTGGACTGGAAGATACGCAGTATTTT. This sequence encodes CASSGLEDTQYF. The variable domain in full, completed from reference TRBV2 and TRBJ2-3, reads EPEVTQTPSHQVTQMGQEVILRCVPISNHLYFYWYRQILGQKVEFLVSFYNNEISEKSEIFDDQFSVERPDGSNFTLKIRSTKLEDSAMYFCASSGLEDTQYFGPGTRLTVL.

V is TRBV7-3 and J is TRBJ1-1; D unclear. In germline, CDR1 is SGHTA, CDR2 FQGTGA. This CDR3 region has 13 residues. V was shortened by 4 bases and J by 5 bases, with 11 bases between the two germline ends. The CDR3 DNA follows: TGTGCCAGCAGCTCAACTCGGGAAACTGAAGCTTTCTTT. Residues: CASSSTRETEAFF.

The rearrangement links TRBV6-5 to TRBJ1-2; unclear D gene. CDR1 is MNHEY, CDR2 SVGAGI, per germline. The CDR3 runs to 14 residues. V dropped 5 bases and J dropped 4 bases, with 14 bases sitting between them. The CDR3 sequence: CASSPSGGGYGYTF. The CDR3 region has the DNA TGTGCCAGCAGTCCCTCGGGCGGAGGCTATGGCTACACCTTC.

The DNA of the CDR3 is TGCGCCAGCAGCCAAGTAGACAGGAGGTTTTCTGGAAACACCATATATTTT. Translated: CASSQVDRRFSGNTIYF. The rearrangement links TRBV4-1 to TRBJ1-3; TRBD1 might be the D (6 bases). V lost 1 base, J lost 1 base, and 14 bases lay in between. Germline CDR1 is MGHRA and CDR2 is YSYEKL. This CDR3 is built from 17 residues.

The chain couples TRBV27 to TRBJ1-5; D gene uncertain. The CDR3 loop spans 17 amino acids. Trimming pared 5 bases from V and 0 bases from J, leaving 17 bases between. The V gene's germline CDR1 is MNHEY and CDR2 SMNVEV (reference sequence). CDR3 residues: CASSRGQVGLSNQPQHF. The DNA of the CDR3 is TGTGCCAGCAGTCGAGGGCAGGTTGGGCTTAGCAATCAGCCCCAGCATTTT.